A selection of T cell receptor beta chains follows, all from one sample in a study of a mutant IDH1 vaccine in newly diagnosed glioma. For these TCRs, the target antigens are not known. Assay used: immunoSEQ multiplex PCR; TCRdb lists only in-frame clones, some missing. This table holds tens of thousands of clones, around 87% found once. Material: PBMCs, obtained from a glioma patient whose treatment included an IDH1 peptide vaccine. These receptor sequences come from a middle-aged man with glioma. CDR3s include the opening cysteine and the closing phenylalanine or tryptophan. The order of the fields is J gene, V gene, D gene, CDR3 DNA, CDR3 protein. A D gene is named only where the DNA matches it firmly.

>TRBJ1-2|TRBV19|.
TGTGCCAGTAGTATTTGGACTCCACAGGAGGGCTACACCTTC
CASSIWTPQEGYTF
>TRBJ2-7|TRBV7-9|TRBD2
TGTGCCAGCAGCGGGTTAGCGGGAGGACGATACGAGCAGTACTTC
CASSGLAGGRYEQYF
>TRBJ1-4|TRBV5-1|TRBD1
TGCGCCAGCAGCGATTCACAGGGGTGGGCTAATGAAAAACTGTTTTTT
CASSDSQGWANEKLFF
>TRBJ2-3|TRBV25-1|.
TGTGCCAGCAGGGCCCAGGGAGCAACCACAGATACGCAGTATTTT
CASRAQGATTDTQYF
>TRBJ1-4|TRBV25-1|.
TGTGCCAGCAGTGCCCTACAGGGAAGGGGGACTAATGAAAAACTGTTTTTT
CASSALQGRGTNEKLFF
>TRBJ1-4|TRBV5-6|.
TGTGCCAGCAGCTTGGTCTCTAATGAAAAACTGTTTTTT
CASSLVSNEKLFF
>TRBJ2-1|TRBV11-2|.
TGTGCCAGCAGCTTAGAGTCTCGTGCCGCGCTTTACAATGAGCAGTTCTTC
CASSLESRAALYNEQFF
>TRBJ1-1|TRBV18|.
TGTGCCAGCTCACTTGGGGGGAACACTGAAGCTTTCTTT
CASSLGGNTEAFF
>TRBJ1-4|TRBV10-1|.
TGCGCCAGCATCCTCGCTGGGGAGGATGAAAAACTGTTTTTT
CASILAGEDEKLFF
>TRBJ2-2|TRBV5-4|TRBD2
TGTGCCAGCAGCCCCCTAGCGGGAGTCCGGACCGGGGAGCTGTTTTTT
CASSPLAGVRTGELFF
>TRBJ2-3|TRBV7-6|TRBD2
TGTGCCAGCAGCTTCACTAGCGGGAGGGGCACAGATACGCAGTATTTT
CASSFTSGRGTDTQYF
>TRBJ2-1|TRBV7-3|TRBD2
TGTGCCAGCAGCTTAACCCTAGCGGGAGGGCCGGGGCATGAGCAGTTCTTC
CASSLTLAGGPGHEQFF
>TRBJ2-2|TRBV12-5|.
TGTGCTAGTGGTTTGAGTAGCGGGGAGCTGTTTTTT
CASGLSSGELFF
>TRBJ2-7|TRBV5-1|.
TGCGCCAGCAGCTTGGACAGAGCTTACGAGCAGTACTTC
CASSLDRAYEQYF
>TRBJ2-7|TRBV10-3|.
TGTGCCAACTCTAACGGGGGGCTAGCAGACGAGCAGTACTTC
CANSNGGLADEQYF
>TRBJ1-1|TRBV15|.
TGTGCCACCAGCAGAGATAGCAGGGCTGGCCCCTTT
CATSRDSRAGPF